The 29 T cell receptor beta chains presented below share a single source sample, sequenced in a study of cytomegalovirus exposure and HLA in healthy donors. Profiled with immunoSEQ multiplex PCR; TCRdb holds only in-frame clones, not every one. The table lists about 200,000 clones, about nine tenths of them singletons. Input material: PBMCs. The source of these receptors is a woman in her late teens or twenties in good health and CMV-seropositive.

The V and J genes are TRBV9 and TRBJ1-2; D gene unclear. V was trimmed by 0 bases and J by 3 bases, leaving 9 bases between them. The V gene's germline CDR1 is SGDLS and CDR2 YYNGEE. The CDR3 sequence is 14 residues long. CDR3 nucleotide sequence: TGTGCCAGCAGCGTAGGGCCCGAGGACTATGGCTACACCTTC. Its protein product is CASSVGPEDYGYTF.

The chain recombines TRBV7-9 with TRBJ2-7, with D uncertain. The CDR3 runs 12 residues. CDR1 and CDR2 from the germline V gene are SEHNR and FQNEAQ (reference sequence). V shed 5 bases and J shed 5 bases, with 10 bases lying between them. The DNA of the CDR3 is TGTGCCAGCAGCGCGGCCCTTGACGAGCAGTACTTC. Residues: CASSAALDEQYF.

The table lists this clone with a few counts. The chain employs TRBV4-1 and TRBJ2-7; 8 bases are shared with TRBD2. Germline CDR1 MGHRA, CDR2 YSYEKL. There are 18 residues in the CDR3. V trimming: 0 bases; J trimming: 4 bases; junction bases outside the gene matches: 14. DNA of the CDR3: TGCGCCAGCAGCCAAGAAGGGGCTATACTAGCGGATACTTACGAGCAGTACTTC. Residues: CASSQEGAILADTYEQYF.

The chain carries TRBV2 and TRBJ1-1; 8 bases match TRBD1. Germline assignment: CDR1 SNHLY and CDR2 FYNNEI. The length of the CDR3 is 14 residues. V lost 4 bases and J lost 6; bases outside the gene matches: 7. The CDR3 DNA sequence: TGTGCCAGCAGTGGGACAGGGAAGGGGTCTGAAGCTTTCTTT. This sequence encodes CASSGTGKGSEAFF.

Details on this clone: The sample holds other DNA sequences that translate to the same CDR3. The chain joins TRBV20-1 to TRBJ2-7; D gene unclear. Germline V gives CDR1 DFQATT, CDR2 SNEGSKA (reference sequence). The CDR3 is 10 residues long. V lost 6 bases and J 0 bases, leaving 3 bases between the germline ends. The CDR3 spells CSASSYEQYF. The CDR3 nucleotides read TGCAGTGCCAGCTCCTACGAGCAGTACTTC.

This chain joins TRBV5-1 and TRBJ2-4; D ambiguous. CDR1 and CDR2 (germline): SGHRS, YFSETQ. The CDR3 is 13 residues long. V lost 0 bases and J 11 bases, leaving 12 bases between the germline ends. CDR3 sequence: CASSLATENVQYF. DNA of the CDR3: TGCGCCAGCAGCTTGGCCACGGAGAACGTTCAGTACTTC.

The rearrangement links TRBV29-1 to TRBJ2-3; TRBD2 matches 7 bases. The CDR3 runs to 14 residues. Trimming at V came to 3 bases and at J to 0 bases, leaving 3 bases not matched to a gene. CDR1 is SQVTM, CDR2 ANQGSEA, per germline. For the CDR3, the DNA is TGCAGCGTTGAGGGTAGCGGGAGCACAGATACGCAGTATTTT. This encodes CSVEGSGSTDTQYF.

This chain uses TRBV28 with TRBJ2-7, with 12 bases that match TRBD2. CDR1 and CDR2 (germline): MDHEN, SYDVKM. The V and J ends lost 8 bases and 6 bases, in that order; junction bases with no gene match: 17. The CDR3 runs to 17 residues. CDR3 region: CASRILTTSSGRGEQYF. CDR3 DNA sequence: TGTGCCAGCCGTATTCTCACCACCTCTAGCGGGAGGGGCGAGCAGTACTTC.

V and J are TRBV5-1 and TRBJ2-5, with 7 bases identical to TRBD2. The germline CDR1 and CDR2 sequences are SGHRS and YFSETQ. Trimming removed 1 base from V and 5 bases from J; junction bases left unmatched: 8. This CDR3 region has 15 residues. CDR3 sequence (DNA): TGCGCCAGCAGCTTGCCCAGCGGGGTCCAGGAGACCCAGTACTTC. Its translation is CASSLPSGVQETQYF.

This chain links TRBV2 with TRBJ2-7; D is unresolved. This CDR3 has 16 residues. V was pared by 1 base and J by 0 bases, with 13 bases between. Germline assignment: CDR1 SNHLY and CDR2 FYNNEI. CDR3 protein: CASSEDSRRSSYEQYF. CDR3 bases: TGTGCCAGCAGTGAAGATAGTAGGAGAAGCTCCTACGAGCAGTACTTC. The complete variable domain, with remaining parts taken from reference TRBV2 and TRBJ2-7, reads EPEVTQTPSHQVTQMGQEVILRCVPISNHLYFYWYRQILGQKVEFLVSFYNNEISEKSEIFDDQFSVERPDGSNFTLKIRSTKLEDSAMYFCASSEDSRRSSYEQYFGPGTRLTVT.

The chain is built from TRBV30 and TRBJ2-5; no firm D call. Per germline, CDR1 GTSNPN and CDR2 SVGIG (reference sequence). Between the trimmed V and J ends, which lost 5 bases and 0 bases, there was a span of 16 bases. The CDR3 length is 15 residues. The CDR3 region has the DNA TGTGCCTGGGTGAACCCTTGGGCAGACCAAGAGACCCAGTACTTC. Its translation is CAWVNPWADQETQYF.

DNA for the CDR3: TGTGCCAGCAGTACTTACAATGAGCAGTTCTTC. As protein: CASSTYNEQFF. The chain uses TRBV2 and TRBJ2-1; D call uncertain. Trimming cost V 5 bases and J 4 bases, with 3 bases left between them. This CDR3 has 11 amino acids. Germline V gene sequence: CDR1 SNHLY, CDR2 FYNNEI.

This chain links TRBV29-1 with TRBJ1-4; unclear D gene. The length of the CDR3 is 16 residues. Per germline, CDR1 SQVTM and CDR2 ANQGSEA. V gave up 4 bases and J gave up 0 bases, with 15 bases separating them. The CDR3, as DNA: TGCAGCGTTGCAGGCTCGGTGGTTGCAACTAATGAAAAACTGTTTTTT. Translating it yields CSVAGSVVATNEKLFF.

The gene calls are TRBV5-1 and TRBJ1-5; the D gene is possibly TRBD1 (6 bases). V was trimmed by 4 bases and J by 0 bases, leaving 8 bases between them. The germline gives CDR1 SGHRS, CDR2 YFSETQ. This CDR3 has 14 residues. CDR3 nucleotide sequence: TGCGCCAGCAGCCGGGGGGCTAGCAATCAGCCCCAGCATTTT. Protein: CASSRGASNQPQHF. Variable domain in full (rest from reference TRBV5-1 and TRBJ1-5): KAGVTQTPRYLIKTRGQQVTLSCSPISGHRSVSWYQQTPGQGLQFLFEYFSETQRNKGNFPGRFSGRQFSNSRSEMNVSTLELGDSALYLCASSRGASNQPQHFGDGTRLSIL.

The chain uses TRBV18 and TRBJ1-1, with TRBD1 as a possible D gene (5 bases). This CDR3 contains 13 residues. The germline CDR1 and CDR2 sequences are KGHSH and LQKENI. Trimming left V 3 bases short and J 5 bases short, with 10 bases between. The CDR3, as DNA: TGTGCCAGCTCACCGCAGGAGGGGACTGAAGCTTTCTTT. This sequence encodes CASSPQEGTEAFF. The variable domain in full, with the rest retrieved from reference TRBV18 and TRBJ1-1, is NAGVMQNPRHLVRRRGQEARLRCSPMKGHSHVYWYRQLPEEGLKFMVYLQKENIIDESGMPKERFSAEFPKEGPSILRIQQVVRGDSAAYFCASSPQEGTEAFFGQGTRLTVV.

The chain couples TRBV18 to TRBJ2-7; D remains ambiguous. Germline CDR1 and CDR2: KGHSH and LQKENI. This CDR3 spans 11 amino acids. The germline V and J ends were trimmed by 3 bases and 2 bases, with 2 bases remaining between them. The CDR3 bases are TGTGCCAGCTCACCCGCCTACGAGCAGTACTTC. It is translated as CASSPAYEQYF.

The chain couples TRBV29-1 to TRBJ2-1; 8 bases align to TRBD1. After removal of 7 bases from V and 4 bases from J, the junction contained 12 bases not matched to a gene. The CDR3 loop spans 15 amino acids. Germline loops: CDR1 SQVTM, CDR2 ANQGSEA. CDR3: CSGWTGSEMYNEQFF. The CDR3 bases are TGCAGCGGATGGACAGGGTCCGAAATGTACAATGAGCAGTTCTTC.

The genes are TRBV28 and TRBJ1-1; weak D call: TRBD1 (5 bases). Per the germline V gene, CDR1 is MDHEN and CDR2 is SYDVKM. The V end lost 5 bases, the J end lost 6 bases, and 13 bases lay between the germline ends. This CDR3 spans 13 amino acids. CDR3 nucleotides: TGTGCCAGCAGTGTTCAGGGAATTCCTGAAGCTTTCTTT. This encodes CASSVQGIPEAFF.

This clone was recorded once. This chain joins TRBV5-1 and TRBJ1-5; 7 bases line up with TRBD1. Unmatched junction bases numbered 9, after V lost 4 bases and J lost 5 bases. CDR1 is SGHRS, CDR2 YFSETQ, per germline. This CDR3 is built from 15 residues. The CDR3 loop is CASSPEGQRHQPQHF. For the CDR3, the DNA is TGCGCCAGCAGCCCTGAGGGACAGAGGCATCAGCCCCAGCATTTT.

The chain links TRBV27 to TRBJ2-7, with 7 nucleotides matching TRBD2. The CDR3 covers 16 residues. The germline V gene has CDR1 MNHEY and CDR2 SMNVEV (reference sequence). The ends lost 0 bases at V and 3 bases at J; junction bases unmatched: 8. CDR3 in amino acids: CASSLSTGGGYYEQYF. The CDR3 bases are TGTGCCAGCAGTTTATCAACGGGAGGAGGGTACTACGAGCAGTACTTC.

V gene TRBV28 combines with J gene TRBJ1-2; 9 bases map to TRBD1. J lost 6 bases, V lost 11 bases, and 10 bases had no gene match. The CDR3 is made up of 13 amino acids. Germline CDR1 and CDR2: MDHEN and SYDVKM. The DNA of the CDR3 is TGTGCCGGTACAGGGGGCGCGTTAAATGGCTACACCTTC. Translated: CAGTGGALNGYTF.

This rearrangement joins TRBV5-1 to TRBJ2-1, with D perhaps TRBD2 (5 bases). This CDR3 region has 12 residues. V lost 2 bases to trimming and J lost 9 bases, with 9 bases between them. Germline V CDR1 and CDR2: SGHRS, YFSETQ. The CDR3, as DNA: TGCGCCAGCAGCTTCGGCGGGCCTGAGCAGTTCTTC. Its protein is CASSFGGPEQFF.

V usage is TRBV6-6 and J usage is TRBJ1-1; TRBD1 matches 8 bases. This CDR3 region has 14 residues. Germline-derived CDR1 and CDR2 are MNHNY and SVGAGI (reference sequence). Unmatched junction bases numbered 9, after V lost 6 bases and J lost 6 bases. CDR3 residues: CASSSRDRGAEAFF. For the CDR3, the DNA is TGTGCCAGCAGCTCCAGAGACAGGGGCGCTGAAGCTTTCTTT.

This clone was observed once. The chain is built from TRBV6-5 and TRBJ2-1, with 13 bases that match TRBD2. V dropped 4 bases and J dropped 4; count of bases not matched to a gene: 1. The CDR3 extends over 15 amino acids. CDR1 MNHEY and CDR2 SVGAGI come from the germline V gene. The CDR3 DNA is TGTGCCAGCAGTTGGACTAGCGGGAGATACAATGAGCAGTTCTTC. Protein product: CASSWTSGRYNEQFF.

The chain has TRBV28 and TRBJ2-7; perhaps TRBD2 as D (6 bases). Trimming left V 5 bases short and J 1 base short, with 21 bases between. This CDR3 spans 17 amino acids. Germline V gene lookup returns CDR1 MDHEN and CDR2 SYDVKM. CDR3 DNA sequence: TGTGCCAGCAGTCCGCCCCGACTAGAAGTAAGGTCCTACGAGCAGTACTTC. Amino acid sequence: CASSPPRLEVRSYEQYF.

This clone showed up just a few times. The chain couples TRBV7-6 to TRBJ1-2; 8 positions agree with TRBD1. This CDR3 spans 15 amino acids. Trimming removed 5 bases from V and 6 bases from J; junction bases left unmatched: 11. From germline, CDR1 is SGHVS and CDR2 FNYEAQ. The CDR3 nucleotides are TGTGCCAGCAGCCCTCGACAGGGGTTGTGGGATGGCTACACCTTC. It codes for CASSPRQGLWDGYTF.

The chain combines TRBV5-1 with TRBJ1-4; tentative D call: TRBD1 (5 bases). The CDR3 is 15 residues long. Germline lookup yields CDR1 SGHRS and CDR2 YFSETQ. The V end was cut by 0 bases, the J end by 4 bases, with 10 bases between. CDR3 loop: CASSLGWGDNEKLFF. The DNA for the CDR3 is TGCGCCAGCAGCTTGGGCTGGGGGGATAATGAAAAACTGTTTTTT.

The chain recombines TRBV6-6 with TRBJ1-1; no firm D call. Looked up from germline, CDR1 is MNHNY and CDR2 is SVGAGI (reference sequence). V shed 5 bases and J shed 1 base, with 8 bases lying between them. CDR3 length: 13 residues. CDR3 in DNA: TGTGCCAGCAGTCAAACAGCGAACACTGAAGCTTTCTTT. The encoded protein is CASSQTANTEAFF.

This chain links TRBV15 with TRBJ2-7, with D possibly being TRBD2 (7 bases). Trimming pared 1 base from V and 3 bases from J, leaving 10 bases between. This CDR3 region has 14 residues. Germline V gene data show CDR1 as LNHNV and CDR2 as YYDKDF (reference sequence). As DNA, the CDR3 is TGTGCCACCAGCAGAGCGGGGGGCTTCTACGAGCAGTACTTC. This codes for CATSRAGGFYEQYF.